The entry below describes one TCR beta chain. Its antigen is unknown. These data belong to a study of shared clonotypes between healthy human individuals. Study-wide points: Clonotypes shared by all four sorted-subset donors had higher generation probabilities than non-shared clonotypes.

Profiling relied on immunoSEQ multiplex PCR, and the TCRdb table lists in-frame clones only, not all of them. The table records about 1.5 million clones, about 98% of them present only once. The CDR3 contains 16 residues. J was trimmed by 6 bases and V by 2 bases; bases with no gene match: 9. Germline V CDR1 and CDR2: LNHNV, YYDKDF (reference sequence). Sequenced input: naive CD4+ T cells sorted from blood. Described subset: CD45RA+ positively selected. The chain has TRBV15 and TRBJ2-2; TRBD1 matches at 7 bases. The TCR sequence derives from a young man in good health. CDR3 in amino acids: CATSRTLDRLAGELFF. For the CDR3, the DNA is TGTGCCACCAGCAGAACCCTGGACAGGTTGGCCGGGGAGCTGTTTTTT.